This note documents a single T cell receptor beta chain sequence. The antigen is not known. 5'RACE with 10-nucleotide random UMIs generated the cDNA. One entry per CDR3 protein results from TCRdb running MiXCR on the 5' RACE reads. The sample has some 89,000 distinct CDR3 sequences, 3.5% to 4.5% seen once. This record comes from a study of neurological immune-mediated disorders. Study-level information: Multiple sclerosis patients numbered roughly 35, of whom about 31 were relapsing-remitting and 3 secondary progressive.

Whole-study results and caveats: Multiple sclerosis, the disease with the least TCR clonal expansion, fell below healthy controls, whereas HTLV-1-associated myelopathy showed the most. The repertoires of 18 of 34 multiple sclerosis patients fell into one related-CDR3 cluster (a possible signature) under phylogenetic grouping.

V was trimmed by 5 bases and J by 4 bases, leaving 14 bases between them. The CDR3 covers 14 residues. Indicated time point: longitudinal time-point 3. The origin of this receptor is a woman aged 55-69 years with multiple sclerosis. The sequenced sample was PBMCs. V is TRBV12-3 or TRBV12-4 and J is TRBJ1-2, with D possibly being TRBD1 (5 bases). The CDR3 DNA is TGTGCCAGCAGTCGGGGGAGGCAGGGCTATGGCTACACCTTC. Translating it yields CASSRGRQGYGYTF.